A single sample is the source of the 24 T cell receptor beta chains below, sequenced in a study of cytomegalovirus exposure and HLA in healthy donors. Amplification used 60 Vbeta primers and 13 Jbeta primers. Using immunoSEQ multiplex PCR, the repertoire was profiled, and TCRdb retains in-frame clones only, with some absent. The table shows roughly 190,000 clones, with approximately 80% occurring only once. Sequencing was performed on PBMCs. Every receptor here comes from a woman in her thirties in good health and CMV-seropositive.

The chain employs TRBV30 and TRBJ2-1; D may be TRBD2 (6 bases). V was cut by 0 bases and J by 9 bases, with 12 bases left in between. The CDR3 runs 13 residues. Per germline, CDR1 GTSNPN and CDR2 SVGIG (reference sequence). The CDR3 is CAWSVIGRSEQFF. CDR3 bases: TGTGCCTGGAGTGTAATAGGGAGGAGTGAGCAGTTCTTC.

CDR3 coding DNA: TGTGCCTGGAGTCTAGCGGGACTAGGGTACAATGAGCAGTTCTTC. Protein product: CAWSLAGLGYNEQFF. The chain carries TRBV30 and TRBJ2-1, with TRBD2 identical over 9 bases. Germline V gene data show CDR1 as GTSNPN and CDR2 as SVGIG (reference sequence). The CDR3 length is 15 residues. V trimming: 2 bases; J trimming: 4 bases; junction bases outside the gene matches: 6.

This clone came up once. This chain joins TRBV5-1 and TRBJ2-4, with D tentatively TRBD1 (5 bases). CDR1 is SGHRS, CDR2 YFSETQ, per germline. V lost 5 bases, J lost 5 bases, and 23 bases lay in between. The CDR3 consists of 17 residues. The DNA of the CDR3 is TGCGCCAGCAGTCCAGGGTCGGGTTTTTGGACGGAAAACATTCAGTACTTC. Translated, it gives CASSPGSGFWTENIQYF.

The CDR3: CASSLGGGAGNEQFF. The CDR3, as DNA: TGTGCCAGCAGCTTAGGTGGGGGGGCCGGCAATGAGCAGTTCTTC. The chain employs TRBV7-6 and TRBJ2-1, with D possibly matching TRBD2 (7 bases). The CDR3 contains 15 residues. CDR1 and CDR2 from the germline V gene are SGHVS and FNYEAQ. Between the trimmed V and J ends, which lost 1 base and 6 bases, there was a span of 13 bases.

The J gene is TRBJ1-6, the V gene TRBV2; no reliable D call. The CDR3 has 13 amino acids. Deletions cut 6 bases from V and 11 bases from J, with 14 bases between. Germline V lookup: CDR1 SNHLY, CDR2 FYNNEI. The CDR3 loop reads CASSREREPPLHF. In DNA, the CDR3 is TGTGCCAGCAGCCGGGAAAGAGAGCCACCCCTCCACTTT.

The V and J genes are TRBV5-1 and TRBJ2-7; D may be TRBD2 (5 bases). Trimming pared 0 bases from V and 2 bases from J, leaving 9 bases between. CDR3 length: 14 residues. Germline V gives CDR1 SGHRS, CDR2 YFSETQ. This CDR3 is CASSLVGETYEQYF. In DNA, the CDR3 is TGCGCCAGCAGCTTGGTGGGAGAAACCTACGAGCAGTACTTC.

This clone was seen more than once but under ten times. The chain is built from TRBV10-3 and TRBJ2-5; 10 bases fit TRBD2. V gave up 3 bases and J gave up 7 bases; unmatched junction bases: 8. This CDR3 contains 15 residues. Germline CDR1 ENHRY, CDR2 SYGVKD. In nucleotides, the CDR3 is TGTGCCATCAGTGACTCCCTAGCGGGGGCGCGGACCCAGTACTTC. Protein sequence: CAISDSLAGARTQYF.

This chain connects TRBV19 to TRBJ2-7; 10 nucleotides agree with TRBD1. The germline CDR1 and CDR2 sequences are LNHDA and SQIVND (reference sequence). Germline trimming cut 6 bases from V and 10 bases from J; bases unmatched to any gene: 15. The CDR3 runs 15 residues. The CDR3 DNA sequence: TGTGCCAGTAGCATGAGGCCGGGACAGGGGATCGAACAGTACTTC. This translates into CASSMRPGQGIEQYF. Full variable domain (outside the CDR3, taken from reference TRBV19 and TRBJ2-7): DGGITQSPKYLFRKEGQNVTLSCEQNLNHDAMYWYRQDPGQGLRLIYYSQIVNDFQKGDIAEGYSVSREKKESFPLTVTSAQKNPTAFYLCASSMRPGQGIEQYFGPGTRLTVT.

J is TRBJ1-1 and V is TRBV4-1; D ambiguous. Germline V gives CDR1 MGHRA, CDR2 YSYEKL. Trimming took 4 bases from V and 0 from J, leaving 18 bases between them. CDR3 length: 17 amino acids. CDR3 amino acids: CASSRTERSLMNTEAFF. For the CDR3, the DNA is TGCGCCAGCAGCCGGACTGAGCGAAGCCTGATGAACACTGAAGCTTTCTTT.

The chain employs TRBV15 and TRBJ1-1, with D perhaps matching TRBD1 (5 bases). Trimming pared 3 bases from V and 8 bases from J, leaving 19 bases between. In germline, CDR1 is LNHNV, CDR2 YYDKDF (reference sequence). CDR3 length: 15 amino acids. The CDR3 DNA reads TGTGCCACCAGCAGGGAATTCTCAGGAGACAGCGAAGCTTTCTTT. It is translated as CATSREFSGDSEAFF.

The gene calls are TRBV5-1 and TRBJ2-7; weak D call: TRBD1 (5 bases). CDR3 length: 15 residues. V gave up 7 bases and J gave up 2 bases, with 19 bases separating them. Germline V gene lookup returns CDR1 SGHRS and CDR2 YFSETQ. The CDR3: CASSPGRGAPYEQYF. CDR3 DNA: TGCGCCAGCTCACCCGGTAGGGGTGCCCCCTACGAGCAGTACTTC.

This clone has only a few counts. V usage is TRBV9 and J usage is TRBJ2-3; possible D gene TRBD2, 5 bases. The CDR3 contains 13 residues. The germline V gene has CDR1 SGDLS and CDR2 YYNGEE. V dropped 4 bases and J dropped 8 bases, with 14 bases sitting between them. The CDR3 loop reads CASSPRRVGTQYF. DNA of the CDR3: TGTGCCAGCAGCCCACGGCGGGTCGGTACGCAGTATTTT.

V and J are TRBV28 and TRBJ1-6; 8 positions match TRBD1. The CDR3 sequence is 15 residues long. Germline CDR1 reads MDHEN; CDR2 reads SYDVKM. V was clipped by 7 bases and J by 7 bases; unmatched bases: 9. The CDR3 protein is CASTTSTGENSPLHF. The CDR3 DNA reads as TGTGCCAGCACGACCTCGACAGGGGAGAATTCACCCCTCCACTTT.

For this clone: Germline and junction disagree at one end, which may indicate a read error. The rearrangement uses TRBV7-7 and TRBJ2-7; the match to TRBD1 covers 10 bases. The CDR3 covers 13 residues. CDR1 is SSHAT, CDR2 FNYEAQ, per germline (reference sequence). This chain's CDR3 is CASSWGQGFEQYF. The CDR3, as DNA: TGTGCTAGCAGCTGGGGACAGGGGTTCGAGCAGTACTTC.

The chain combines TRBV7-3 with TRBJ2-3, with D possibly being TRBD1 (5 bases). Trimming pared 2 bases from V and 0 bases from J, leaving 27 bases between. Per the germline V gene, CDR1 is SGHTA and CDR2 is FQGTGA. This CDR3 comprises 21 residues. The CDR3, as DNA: TGTGCCAGCAGCTTATGGCCGCGACAGCTTACATCCAATTCTAGCACAGATACGCAGTATTTT. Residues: CASSLWPRQLTSNSSTDTQYF.

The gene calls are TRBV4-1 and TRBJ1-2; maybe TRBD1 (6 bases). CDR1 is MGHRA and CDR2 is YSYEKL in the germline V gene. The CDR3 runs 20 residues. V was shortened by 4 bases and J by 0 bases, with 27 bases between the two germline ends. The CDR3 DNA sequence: TGCGCCAGCAGCCGAGAATTAGGGTACAGGGTATCCGGACCTAACTATGGCTACACCTTC. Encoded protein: CASSRELGYRVSGPNYGYTF.

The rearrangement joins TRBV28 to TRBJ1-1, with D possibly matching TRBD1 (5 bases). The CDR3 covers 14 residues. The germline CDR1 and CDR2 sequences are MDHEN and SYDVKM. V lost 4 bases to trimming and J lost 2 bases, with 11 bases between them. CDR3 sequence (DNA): TGTGCCAGCAGTTACCAGGGCGCCAACACTGAAGCTTTCTTT. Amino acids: CASSYQGANTEAFF. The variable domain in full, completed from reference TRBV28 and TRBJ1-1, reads DVKVTQSSRYLVKRTGEKVFLECVQDMDHENMFWYRQDPGLGLRLIYFSYDVKMKEKGDIPEGYSVSREKKERFSLILESASTNQTSMYLCASSYQGANTEAFFGQGTRLTVV.

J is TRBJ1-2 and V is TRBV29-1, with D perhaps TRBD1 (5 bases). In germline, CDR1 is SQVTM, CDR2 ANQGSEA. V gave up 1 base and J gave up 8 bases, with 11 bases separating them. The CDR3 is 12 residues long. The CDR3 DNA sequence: TGCAGCGTTGAAGGGGGGGAGGAGGGCTACACCTTC. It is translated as CSVEGGEEGYTF. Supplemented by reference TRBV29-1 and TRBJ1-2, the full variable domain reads SAVISQKPSRDICQRGTSLTIQCQVDSQVTMMFWYRQQPGQSLTLIATANQGSEATYESGFVIDKFPISRPNLTFSTLTVSNMSPEDSSIYLCSVEGGEEGYTFGSGTRLTVV.

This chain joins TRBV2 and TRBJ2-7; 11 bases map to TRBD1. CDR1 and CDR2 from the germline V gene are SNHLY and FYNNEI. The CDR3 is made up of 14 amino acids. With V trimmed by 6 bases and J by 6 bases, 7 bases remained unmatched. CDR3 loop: CASRPGTGGSEQYF. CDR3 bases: TGTGCCAGCAGGCCCGGGACAGGGGGAAGCGAGCAGTACTTC. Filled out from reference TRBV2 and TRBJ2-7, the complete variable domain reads EPEVTQTPSHQVTQMGQEVILRCVPISNHLYFYWYRQILGQKVEFLVSFYNNEISEKSEIFDDQFSVERPDGSNFTLKIRSTKLEDSAMYFCASRPGTGGSEQYFGPGTRLTVT.

The CDR3 bases are TGTGCCAGCAGCCTCCAAAGTGGGGGGGTAGGAGAGACCCAGTACTTC. Protein sequence: CASSLQSGGVGETQYF. This chain uses TRBV28 with TRBJ2-5; 7 nucleotides match TRBD2. Germline lookup yields CDR1 MDHEN and CDR2 SYDVKM. There are 16 residues in the CDR3. The junction had 14 bases not matched to a gene; V was cut back by 6 bases and J by 4 bases. Full variable domain (remainder filled in from reference TRBV28 and TRBJ2-5): DVKVTQSSRYLVKRTGEKVFLECVQDMDHENMFWYRQDPGLGLRLIYFSYDVKMKEKGDIPEGYSVSREKKERFSLILESASTNQTSMYLCASSLQSGGVGETQYFGPGTRLLVL.

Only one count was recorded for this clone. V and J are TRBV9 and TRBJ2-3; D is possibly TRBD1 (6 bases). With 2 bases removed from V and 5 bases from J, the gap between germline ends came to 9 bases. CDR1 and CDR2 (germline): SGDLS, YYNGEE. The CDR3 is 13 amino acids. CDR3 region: CASSVLGGDTQYF. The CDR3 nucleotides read TGTGCCAGCAGCGTCTTAGGGGGAGATACGCAGTATTTT.

The CDR3 DNA reads as TGTGCCAGCAGCACCCCGACGGCGGGAGATACGCAGTATTTT. Its protein product is CASSTPTAGDTQYF. The rearrangement links TRBV9 to TRBJ2-3; weak D call: TRBD2 (5 bases). V lost 4 bases, J lost 5 bases, and 14 bases lay in between. The CDR3 extends over 14 amino acids. Germline V CDR1 and CDR2: SGDLS, YYNGEE.

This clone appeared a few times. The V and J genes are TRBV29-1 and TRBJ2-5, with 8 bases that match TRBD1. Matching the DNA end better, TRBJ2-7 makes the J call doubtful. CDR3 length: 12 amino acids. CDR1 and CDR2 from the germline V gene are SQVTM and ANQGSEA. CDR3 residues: CSVEQGAGEQYF. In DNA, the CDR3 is TGCAGCGTTGAGCAGGGGGCGGGCGAGCAGTACTTC.

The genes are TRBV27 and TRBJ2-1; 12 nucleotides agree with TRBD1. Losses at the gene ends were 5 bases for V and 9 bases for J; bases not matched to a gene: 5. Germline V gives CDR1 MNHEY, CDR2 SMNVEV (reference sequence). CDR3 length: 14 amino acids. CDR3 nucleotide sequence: TGTGCCAGCAGTCCCGGGACAGGGGGCCTTGAGCAGTTCTTC. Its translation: CASSPGTGGLEQFF.